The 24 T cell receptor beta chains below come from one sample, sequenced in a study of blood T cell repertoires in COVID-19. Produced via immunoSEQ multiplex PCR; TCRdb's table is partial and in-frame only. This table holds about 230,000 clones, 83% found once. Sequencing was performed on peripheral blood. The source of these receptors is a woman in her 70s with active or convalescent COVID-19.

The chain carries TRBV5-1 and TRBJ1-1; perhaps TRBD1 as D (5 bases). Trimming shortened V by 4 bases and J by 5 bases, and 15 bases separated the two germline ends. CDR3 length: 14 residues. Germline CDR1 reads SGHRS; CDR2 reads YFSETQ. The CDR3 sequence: CASSTSGGGTEAFF. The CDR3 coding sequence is TGCGCCAGCAGCACCTCCGGGGGTGGGACTGAAGCTTTCTTT.

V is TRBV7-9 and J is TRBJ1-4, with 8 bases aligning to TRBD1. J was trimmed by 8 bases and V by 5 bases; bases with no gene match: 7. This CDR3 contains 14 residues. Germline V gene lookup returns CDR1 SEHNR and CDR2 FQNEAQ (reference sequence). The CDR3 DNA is TGTGCCAGCAGCCCGGACAGGGTATCAGAAAAACTGTTTTTT. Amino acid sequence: CASSPDRVSEKLFF.

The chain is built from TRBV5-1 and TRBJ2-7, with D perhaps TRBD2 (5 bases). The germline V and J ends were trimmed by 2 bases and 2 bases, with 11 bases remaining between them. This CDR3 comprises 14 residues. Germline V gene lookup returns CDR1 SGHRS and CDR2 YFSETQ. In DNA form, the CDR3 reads TGCGCCAGCAGCTTACTAGTCAGTACCTACGAGCAGTACTTC. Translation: CASSLLVSTYEQYF.

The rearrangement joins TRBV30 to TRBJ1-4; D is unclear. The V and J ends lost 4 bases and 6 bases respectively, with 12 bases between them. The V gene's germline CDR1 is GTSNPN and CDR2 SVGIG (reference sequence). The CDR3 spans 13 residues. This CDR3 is CAWNRGIHEKLFF. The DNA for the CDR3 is TGTGCCTGGAATCGCGGGATTCATGAAAAACTGTTTTTT.

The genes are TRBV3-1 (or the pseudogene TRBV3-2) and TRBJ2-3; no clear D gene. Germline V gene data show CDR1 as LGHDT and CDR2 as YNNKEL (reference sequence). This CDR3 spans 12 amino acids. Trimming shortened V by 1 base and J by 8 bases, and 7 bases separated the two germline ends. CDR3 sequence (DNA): TGTGCCAGCAGCCAAGTCTCCGTTACGCAGTATTTT. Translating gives CASSQVSVTQYF.

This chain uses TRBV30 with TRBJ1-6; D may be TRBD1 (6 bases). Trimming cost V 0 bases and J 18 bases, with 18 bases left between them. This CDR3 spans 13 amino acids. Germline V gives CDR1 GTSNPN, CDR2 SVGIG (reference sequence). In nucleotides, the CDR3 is TGTGCCTGGAGTGTAGGAGTTGGACAGCTTCCCCACTTT. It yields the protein CAWSVGVGQLPHF.

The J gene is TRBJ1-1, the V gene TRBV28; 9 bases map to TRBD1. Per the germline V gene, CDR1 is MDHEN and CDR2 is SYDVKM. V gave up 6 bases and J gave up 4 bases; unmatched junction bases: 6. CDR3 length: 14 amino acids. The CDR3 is CASRPRDRATEAFF. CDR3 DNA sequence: TGTGCCAGCAGACCCCGGGACAGGGCCACTGAAGCTTTCTTT.

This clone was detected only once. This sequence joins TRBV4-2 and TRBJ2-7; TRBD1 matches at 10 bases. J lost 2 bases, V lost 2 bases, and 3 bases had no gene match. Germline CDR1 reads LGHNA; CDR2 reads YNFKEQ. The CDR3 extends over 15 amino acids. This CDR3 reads CASSQPGQGPYEQYF. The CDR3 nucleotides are TGTGCCAGCAGCCAACCGGGACAGGGGCCCTACGAGCAGTACTTC.

The CDR3, as DNA: TGTGCCAGCAGCTCTGCCTACGAGCAGTACTTC. Its protein is CASSSAYEQYF. The chain uses TRBV7-9 and TRBJ2-7; D remains unclear. Trimming left V 4 bases short and J 2 bases short, with 3 bases between. The CDR3 spans 11 residues. Germline-derived CDR1 and CDR2 are SEHNR and FQNEAQ (reference sequence).

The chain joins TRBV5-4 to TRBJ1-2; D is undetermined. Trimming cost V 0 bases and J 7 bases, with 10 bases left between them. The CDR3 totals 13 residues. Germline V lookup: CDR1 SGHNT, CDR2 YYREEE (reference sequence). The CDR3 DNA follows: TGTGCCAGCAGCTTGGCCCGCGCTGGTGGCTACACCTTC. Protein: CASSLARAGGYTF.

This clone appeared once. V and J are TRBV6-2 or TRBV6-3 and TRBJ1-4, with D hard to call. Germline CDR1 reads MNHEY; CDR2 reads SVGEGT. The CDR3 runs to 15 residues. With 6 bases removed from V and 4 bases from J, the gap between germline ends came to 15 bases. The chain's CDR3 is CASSRRPGNNEKLFF. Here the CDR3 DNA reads TGTGCCAGCAGCCGGCGACCGGGGAATAATGAAAAACTGTTTTTT.

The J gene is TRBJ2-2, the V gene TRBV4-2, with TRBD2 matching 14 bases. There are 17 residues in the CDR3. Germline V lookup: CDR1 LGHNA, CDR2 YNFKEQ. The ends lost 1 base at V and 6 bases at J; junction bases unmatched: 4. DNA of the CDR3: TGTGCCAGCAGCCAAGGGGGACTAGCGGGAGCTTCCGGGGAGCTGTTTTTT. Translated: CASSQGGLAGASGELFF.

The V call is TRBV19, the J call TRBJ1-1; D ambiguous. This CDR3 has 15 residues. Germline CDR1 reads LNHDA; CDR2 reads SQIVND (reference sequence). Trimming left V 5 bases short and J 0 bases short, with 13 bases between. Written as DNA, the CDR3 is TGTGCCAGTAGTCTCAGAAATCCCCTGAACACTGAAGCTTTCTTT. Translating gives CASSLRNPLNTEAFF.

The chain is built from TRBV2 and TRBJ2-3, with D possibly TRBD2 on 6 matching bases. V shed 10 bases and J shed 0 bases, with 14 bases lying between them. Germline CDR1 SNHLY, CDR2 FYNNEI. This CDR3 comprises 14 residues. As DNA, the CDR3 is TGTGCCACCTCGACTAGAACTAGCACAGATACGCAGTATTTT. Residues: CATSTRTSTDTQYF.

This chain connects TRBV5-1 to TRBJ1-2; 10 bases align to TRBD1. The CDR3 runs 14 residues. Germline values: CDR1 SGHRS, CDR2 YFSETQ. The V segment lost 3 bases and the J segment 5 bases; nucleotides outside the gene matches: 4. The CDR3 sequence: CASSSGQGYYGYTF. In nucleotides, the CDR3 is TGCGCCAGCAGCTCGGGACAGGGGTATTATGGCTACACCTTC.

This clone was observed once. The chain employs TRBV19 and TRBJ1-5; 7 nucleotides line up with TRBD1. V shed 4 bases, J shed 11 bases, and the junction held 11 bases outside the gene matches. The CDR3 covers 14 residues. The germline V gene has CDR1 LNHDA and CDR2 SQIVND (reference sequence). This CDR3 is CASSSRDSRQAQHF. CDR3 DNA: TGTGCCAGTAGTAGCCGGGACAGCCGACAGGCCCAGCATTTT.

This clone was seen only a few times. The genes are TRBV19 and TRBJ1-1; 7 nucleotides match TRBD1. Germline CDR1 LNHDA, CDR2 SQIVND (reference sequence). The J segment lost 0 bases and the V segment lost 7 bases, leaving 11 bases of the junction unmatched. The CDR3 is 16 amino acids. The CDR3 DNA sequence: TGTGCCAGTAAAACCCTCAACAGGGGACTGAACACTGAAGCTTTCTTT. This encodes CASKTLNRGLNTEAFF.

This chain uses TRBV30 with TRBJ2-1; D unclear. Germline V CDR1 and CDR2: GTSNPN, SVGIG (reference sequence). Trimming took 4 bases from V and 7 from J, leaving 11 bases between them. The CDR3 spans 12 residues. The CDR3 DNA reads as TGTGCCTGGATGATGGCTTTGAATGAGCAGTTCTTC. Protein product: CAWMMALNEQFF.

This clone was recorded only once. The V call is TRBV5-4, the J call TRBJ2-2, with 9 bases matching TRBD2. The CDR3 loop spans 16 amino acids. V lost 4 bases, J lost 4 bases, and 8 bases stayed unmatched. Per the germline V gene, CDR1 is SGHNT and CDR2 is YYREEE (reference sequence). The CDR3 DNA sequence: TGTGCCAGCAGCAATCTAGCGGGGACCTTCACCGGGGAGCTGTTTTTT. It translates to CASSNLAGTFTGELFF.

Here the CDR3 reads CASSGRGGRGSYEQYF. In DNA, the CDR3 is TGCGCCAGCAGCGGACGGGGGGGCAGGGGCTCCTACGAGCAGTACTTC. The chain employs TRBV5-1 and TRBJ2-7, with TRBD2 identical over 8 bases. The V and J ends lost 4 bases and 0 bases, in that order; junction bases with no gene match: 9. The CDR3 loop spans 16 amino acids. CDR1 and CDR2 from the germline V gene are SGHRS and YFSETQ.

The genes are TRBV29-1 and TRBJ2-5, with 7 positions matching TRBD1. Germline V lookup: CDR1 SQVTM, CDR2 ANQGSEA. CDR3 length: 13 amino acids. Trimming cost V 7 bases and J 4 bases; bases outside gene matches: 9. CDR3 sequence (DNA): TGCAGCGCACGGGACAGCTGGGGAGAGACCCAGTACTTC. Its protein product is CSARDSWGETQYF.

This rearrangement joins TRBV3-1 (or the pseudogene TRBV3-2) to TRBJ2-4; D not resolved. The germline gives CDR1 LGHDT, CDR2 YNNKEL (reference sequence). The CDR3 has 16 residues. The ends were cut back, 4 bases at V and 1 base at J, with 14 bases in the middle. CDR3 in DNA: TGTGCCAGCAGCCTACCCTCTTGGCAGGCCAAAAACATTCAGTACTTC. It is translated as CASSLPSWQAKNIQYF.

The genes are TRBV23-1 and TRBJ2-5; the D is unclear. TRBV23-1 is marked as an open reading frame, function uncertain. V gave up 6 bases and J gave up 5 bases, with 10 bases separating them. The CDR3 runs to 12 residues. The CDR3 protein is CASSPLRETQYF. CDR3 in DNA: TGCGCCAGCAGCCCACTACGGGAGACCCAGTACTTC.

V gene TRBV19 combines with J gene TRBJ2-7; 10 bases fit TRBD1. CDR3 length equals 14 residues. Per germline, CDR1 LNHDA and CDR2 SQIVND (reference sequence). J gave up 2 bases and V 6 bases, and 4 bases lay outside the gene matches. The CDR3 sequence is CASSRQGATYEQYF. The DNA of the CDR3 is TGTGCCAGTAGCCGACAGGGGGCCACCTACGAGCAGTACTTC.